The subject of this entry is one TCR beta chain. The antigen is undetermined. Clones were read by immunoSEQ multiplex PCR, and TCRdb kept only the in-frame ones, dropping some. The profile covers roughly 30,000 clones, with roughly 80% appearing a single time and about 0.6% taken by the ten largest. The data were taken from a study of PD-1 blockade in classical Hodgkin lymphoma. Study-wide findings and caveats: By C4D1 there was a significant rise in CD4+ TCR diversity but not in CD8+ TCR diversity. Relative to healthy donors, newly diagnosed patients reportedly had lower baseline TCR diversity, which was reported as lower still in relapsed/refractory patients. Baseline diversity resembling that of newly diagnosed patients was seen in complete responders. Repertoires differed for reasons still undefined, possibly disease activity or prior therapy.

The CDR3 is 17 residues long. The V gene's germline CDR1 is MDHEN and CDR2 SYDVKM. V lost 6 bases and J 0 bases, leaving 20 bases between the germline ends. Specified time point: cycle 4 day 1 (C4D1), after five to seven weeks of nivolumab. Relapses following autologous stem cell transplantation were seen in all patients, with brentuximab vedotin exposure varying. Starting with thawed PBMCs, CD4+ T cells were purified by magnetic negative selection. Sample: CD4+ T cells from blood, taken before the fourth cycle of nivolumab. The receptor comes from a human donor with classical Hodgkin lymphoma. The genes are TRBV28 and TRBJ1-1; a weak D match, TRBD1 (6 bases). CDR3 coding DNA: TGTGCCAGCAGCCTACCGCGGGGGGCTGCCATGAACACTGAAGCTTTCTTT. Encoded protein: CASSLPRGAAMNTEAFF. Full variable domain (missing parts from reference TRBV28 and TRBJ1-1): DVKVTQSSRYLVKRTGEKVFLECVQDMDHENMFWYRQDPGLGLRLIYFSYDVKMKEKGDIPEGYSVSREKKERFSLILESASTNQTSMYLCASSLPRGAAMNTEAFFGQGTRLTVV.